These 8 T cell receptor beta chains were sequenced from one sample in a study of T cells in Graves' hyperthyroidism and ophthalmopathy. Amplification yielded TCR beta CDR3 regions, with RNA transcripts as the source. Researchers ran a first-round RT-PCR on the TCR CDR3 using the HTBI primer set. TCRdb called the multiplex PCR reads again in MiXCR, with one record for every CDR3 protein. The sample lists roughly 570,000 distinct CDR3 sequences, around 14% occurring once. The sample was blood. All receptors derive from a woman in her 30s with Graves' hyperthyroidism.

This clonotype occurred many times. The CDR3 DNA reads as TGTGCCTGGGGGAGAGGGGGTAACAATCAGCCCCAGCATTTT. It yields the protein CAWGRGGNNQPQHF. The rearrangement joins TRBV30 to TRBJ1-5; maybe TRBD1 (6 bases). This CDR3 is 14 amino acids long. Germline V gives CDR1 GTSNPN, CDR2 SVGIG (reference sequence). V lost 5 bases and J 3 bases, leaving 14 bases between the germline ends.

CDR3 amino acids: CASSFLAGGPAGIGELFF. CDR3 sequence (DNA): TGTGCCAGCAGCTTCCTAGCGGGAGGGCCAGCAGGTATCGGGGAGCTGTTTTTT. The rearrangement links TRBV7-9 to TRBJ2-2; the match to TRBD2 covers 12 bases. Germline CDR1 SEHNR, CDR2 FQNEAQ (reference sequence). The CDR3 extends over 18 amino acids. J gave up 7 bases and V 3 bases, and 12 bases lay outside the gene matches.

This clonotype has at least ten counts. The V call is TRBV29-1, the J call TRBJ1-4; possible D gene TRBD1, 5 bases. Per germline, CDR1 SQVTM and CDR2 ANQGSEA. The CDR3 has 12 amino acids. With 4 bases removed from V and 7 bases from J, the gap between germline ends came to 10 bases. Here the CDR3 reads CSVVTQGEKLFF. The DNA for the CDR3 is TGCAGCGTTGTAACCCAGGGTGAAAAACTGTTTTTT.

This clonotype was found many times. This chain links TRBV28 with TRBJ2-7; 10 bases align to TRBD2. V was clipped by 4 bases and J by 6 bases; unmatched bases: 6. Germline CDR1 MDHEN, CDR2 SYDVKM. This CDR3 spans 14 amino acids. The CDR3 coding sequence is TGTGCCAGCAGTTCTAGCGGGAGAAGGGGCGAGCAGTACTTC. This translates into CASSSSGRRGEQYF.

This clonotype was counted many times. The chain employs TRBV7-9 and TRBJ2-1; possible D gene TRBD2, 6 bases. Trimming removed 2 bases from V and 3 bases from J, with 14 bases in between. CDR1 SEHNR and CDR2 FQNEAQ come from the germline V gene (reference sequence). The CDR3 covers 16 residues. Written as DNA, the CDR3 is TGTGCCAGCAGCTTATCTACGGGAGAGGGCTACAATGAGCAGTTCTTC. Protein: CASSLSTGEGYNEQFF.

CDR3 in amino acids: CASSIRQEVTEAFF. As DNA, the CDR3 is TGTGCCAGTAGTATTCGACAGGAGGTCACTGAAGCTTTCTTT. The rearrangement joins TRBV19 to TRBJ1-1; maybe TRBD1 (6 bases). The germline V and J ends were trimmed by 3 bases and 4 bases, with 12 bases remaining between them. The CDR3 spans 14 residues. Germline V gene data show CDR1 as LNHDA and CDR2 as SQIVND (reference sequence).

This chain joins TRBV20-1 and TRBJ2-3; D uncertain. V was cut by 5 bases and J by 3 bases, with 6 bases left in between. The V gene's germline CDR1 is DFQATT and CDR2 SNEGSKA (reference sequence). This CDR3 has 11 amino acids. Written as DNA, the CDR3 is TGCAGTGCTTGGGCTACAGATACGCAGTATTTT. This translates into CSAWATDTQYF.

A word on this clonotype: The junction differs from germline at one of its ends, possibly a read error. V and J are TRBV29-1 and TRBJ2-7; D perhaps matches TRBD1 (5 bases). This CDR3 comprises 15 residues. CDR1 is SQVTM, CDR2 ANQGSEA, per germline. CDR3: CSVTLYRWTNYGQYF. The CDR3 bases are TGCAGCGTTACGTTATACAGGTGGACCAACTACGGGCAGTACTTC.